This passage covers 5 T cell receptor beta chains from one sample sequenced in a study of cytomegalovirus exposure and HLA in healthy donors. 60 Vbeta and 13 Jbeta primers were used in PCR. Assay: immunoSEQ multiplex PCR; the TCRdb copy retains only in-frame clones and omits some. Among about 180,000 clones listed, around 80% were seen once. Material: PBMCs. These receptors originate from a woman in her 40s in good health and CMV-seronegative.

The chain has TRBV6-5 and TRBJ1-6, with a weak D call TRBD1 (5 bases). Germline lookup yields CDR1 MNHEY and CDR2 SVGAGI. The CDR3 is 13 amino acids. V was trimmed by 11 bases and J by 6 bases, leaving 14 bases between them. The CDR3 sequence: CAAQGLINSPLHF. In nucleotides, the CDR3 is TGTGCCGCCCAGGGCCTGATTAATTCACCCCTCCACTTT.

This chain uses TRBV4-1 with TRBJ2-5, with 10 positions matching TRBD2. The V and J ends lost 1 base and 5 bases, in that order; junction bases with no gene match: 7. The CDR3 extends over 16 amino acids. Germline V gene lookup returns CDR1 MGHRA and CDR2 YSYEKL. Written as DNA, the CDR3 is TGCGCCAGCAGCCAAGTGGGCCTAGCGGGAGCGGAGACCCAGTACTTC. Translation gives CASSQVGLAGAETQYF.

This clone was counted only a few times. Within the sample, other DNA sequences also encode this same CDR3. The chain has TRBV2 and TRBJ1-2; weak D call: TRBD1 (6 bases). V lost 2 bases, J lost 5 bases, and 9 bases lay in between. From germline, CDR1 is SNHLY and CDR2 FYNNEI. This CDR3 comprises 13 residues. Here the CDR3 DNA reads TGTGCCAGCAGTGAAAACAGGGATTATGGCTACACCTTC. It is translated as CASSENRDYGYTF.

This clone was counted a few times. The chain combines TRBV7-2 with TRBJ2-1; tentatively, D is TRBD1 (6 bases). This CDR3 spans 15 amino acids. The ends were cut back, 6 bases at V and 0 bases at J, with 12 bases in the middle. CDR1 SGHTA and CDR2 FQGNSA come from the germline V gene. As DNA, the CDR3 is TGTGCCAGCAGTCCCGACAGGCTCTCCTACAATGAGCAGTTCTTC. Translating gives CASSPDRLSYNEQFF.

Of note for this clone: Other DNA variants within this sample encode the same CDR3. The rearrangement joins TRBV9 to TRBJ2-5; D gene unclear. The CDR3 consists of 12 residues. Germline-derived CDR1 and CDR2 are SGDLS and YYNGEE. V gave up 5 bases and J gave up 1 base, with 6 bases separating them. In DNA, the CDR3 is TGTGCCAGCAGTGCGAGCCAAGAGACCCAGTACTTC. Residues: CASSASQETQYF.